This T cell receptor beta chain was found in a study of T-cell memory formation after mild COVID-19. Constant-segment primers were used for 5'RACE, and the resulting TCR alpha and TCR beta cDNA libraries carried sample barcodes and UMIs. From the 5' RACE reads, TCRdb called clonotypes with MiXCR, one entry per CDR3 protein. The top ten hold 13% of the sample, which has hundreds of thousands of distinct CDR3 sequences, 28% seen once. Germline V gene data show CDR1 as MNHNY and CDR2 as SVGAGI (reference sequence). This CDR3 comprises 14 residues. After removal of 5 bases from V and 5 bases from J, the junction contained 3 bases not matched to a gene.

The specimen was PBMCs or a T cell subset sorted from them (not recorded which). The chain employs TRBV6-6 and TRBJ2-1; 10 bases are a match to TRBD1. The TCR was taken from an adult woman who had mild COVID-19 (a few samples of this study predate the infection). Cell type and time point are not known. CDR3 region: CASSAGTGDNEQFF. CDR3 DNA sequence: TGTGCCAGCAGTGCCGGGACAGGGGACAATGAGCAGTTCTTC.